The 27 T cell receptor beta chains below were found in one sample sequenced in a study of blood T cell repertoires in COVID-19. Clones were read by immunoSEQ multiplex PCR, and TCRdb kept only the in-frame ones, dropping some. The top ten hold 2.5% to 3.5% of the sample, which has around 270,000 clones, about 87% seen once. The sequenced sample consisted of PBMCs or T cells enriched from blood (not recorded which). The source is a woman between 40 and 55 years old who had been exposed to COVID-19.

The rearrangement uses TRBV3-1 (or the pseudogene TRBV3-2) and TRBJ2-3; D is perhaps TRBD1 (5 bases). This CDR3 is 14 amino acids long. The germline V and J ends were trimmed by 0 bases and 5 bases, with 9 bases remaining between them. Germline loops: CDR1 LGHDT, CDR2 YNNKEL (reference sequence). The CDR3 nucleotides read TGTGCCAGCAGCCAAGAAACAGGCATAGATACGCAGTATTTT. Its translation is CASSQETGIDTQYF.

This clone was seen only once. V usage is TRBV18 and J usage is TRBJ1-5, with D tentatively TRBD1 (6 bases). The ends were cut back, 2 bases at V and 4 bases at J, with 9 bases in the middle. Germline CDR1 reads KGHSH; CDR2 reads LQKENI. The CDR3 totals 14 residues. The CDR3 DNA reads TGTGCCAGCTCACCAAAGGGGACAAATCAGCCCCAGCATTTT. It yields the protein CASSPKGTNQPQHF.

The rearrangement links TRBV4-3 to TRBJ2-7, with 8 bases identical to TRBD1. Trimming cost V 0 bases and J 2 bases; bases outside gene matches: 3. The CDR3 is 15 residues long. Germline V gene data show CDR1 as LGHNA and CDR2 as YSLEER. The CDR3 sequence: CASSQDQQGAYEQYF. For the CDR3, the DNA is TGCGCCAGCAGCCAAGATCAACAGGGGGCCTACGAGCAGTACTTC.

This clone turned up a few times. The V gene is TRBV6-4, the J gene TRBJ1-4; no reliable D call. V dropped 0 bases and J dropped 6 bases, with 11 bases sitting between them. CDR1 MRHNA and CDR2 SNTAGT come from the germline V gene. The CDR3 is 15 residues long. The CDR3, as DNA: TGTGCCAGCAGTGACTCGCGTCCCCGGGATGAAAAACTGTTTTTT. It yields the protein CASSDSRPRDEKLFF.

This chain links TRBV11-2 with TRBJ2-7; 8 bases fit TRBD2. The CDR3 has 16 residues. The ends lost 0 bases at V and 3 bases at J; junction bases unmatched: 7. Germline-derived CDR1 and CDR2 are SGHAT and FQNNGV. CDR3 protein: CASSLDPVTSGYEQYF. The CDR3 DNA follows: TGTGCCAGCAGCTTAGATCCGGTAACTAGCGGCTACGAGCAGTACTTC.

Only one count was recorded for this clone. Within the sample, other DNA sequences also encode this same CDR3. The V gene is TRBV28, the J gene TRBJ1-2, with D hard to call. CDR1 is MDHEN, CDR2 SYDVKM, per germline. This CDR3 is built from 13 residues. Trimming left V 3 bases short and J 4 bases short, with 9 bases between. CDR3 in amino acids: CASSLTGIYGYTF. The CDR3 bases are TGTGCCAGCAGTTTGACGGGAATCTATGGCTACACCTTC.

The chain uses TRBV5-1 and TRBJ2-5; 7 nucleotides match TRBD1. Trimming removed 2 bases from V and 5 bases from J; junction bases left unmatched: 6. The length of the CDR3 is 14 residues. CDR1 SGHRS and CDR2 YFSETQ come from the germline V gene. The CDR3 DNA reads TGCGCCAGCAGCTTCACAGGGGTTGGGGAGACCCAGTACTTC. Residues: CASSFTGVGETQYF.

Concerning this clone: Germline and junction disagree at one end, which may indicate a read error. The same CDR3 can be traced to other DNA sequences in this sample. V gene TRBV5-1 combines with J gene TRBJ1-1; D gene ambiguous. The germline V gene has CDR1 SGHRS and CDR2 YFSETQ. The CDR3 is 13 amino acids. DNA for the CDR3: TGTGCCAGCAGCTTGGGCGGCAACACTGAAGCTTTCTTT. Translation gives CASSLGGNTEAFF.

CDR3 residues: CASSEGGKLYEQYF. The CDR3, as DNA: TGTGCCAGCAGTGAGGGGGGAAAGTTGTACGAGCAGTACTTC. This chain uses TRBV2 with TRBJ2-7, with D tentatively TRBD2 (6 bases). V was trimmed by 3 bases and J by 4 bases, leaving 13 bases between them. This CDR3 is 14 amino acids long. Germline V gives CDR1 SNHLY, CDR2 FYNNEI.

The chain links TRBV30 to TRBJ2-3, with TRBD1 as a possible D gene (6 bases). V dropped 0 bases and J dropped 1 base, with 8 bases sitting between them. In germline, CDR1 is GTSNPN, CDR2 SVGIG (reference sequence). The CDR3 has 14 residues. CDR3 residues: CAWSVGARTDTQYF. For the CDR3, the DNA is TGTGCCTGGAGTGTGGGGGCTCGCACAGATACGCAGTATTTT.

This clone was seen only once. The rearrangement links TRBV19 to TRBJ1-2; 8 bases agree with TRBD1. The germline V gene encodes CDR1 LNHDA and CDR2 SQIVND (reference sequence). This CDR3 region has 13 residues. V lost 2 bases and J lost 5; bases outside the gene matches: 1. The CDR3 DNA reads as TGTGCCAGTAGTATACAGGGGGCGTATGGCTACACCTTC. Amino acid sequence: CASSIQGAYGYTF. The variable domain in full, completed from reference TRBV19 and TRBJ1-2, reads DGGITQSPKYLFRKEGQNVTLSCEQNLNHDAMYWYRQDPGQGLRLIYYSQIVNDFQKGDIAEGYSVSREKKESFPLTVTSAQKNPTAFYLCASSIQGAYGYTFGSGTRLTVV.

The chain joins TRBV18 to TRBJ1-1; perhaps TRBD1 as D (5 bases). The CDR3 length is 15 residues. Germline assignment: CDR1 KGHSH and CDR2 LQKENI. V lost 0 bases to trimming and J lost 3 bases, with 11 bases between them. CDR3 coding DNA: TGTGCCAGCTCACCACCGAGGGGAGGGTACACTGAAGCTTTCTTT. It yields the protein CASSPPRGGYTEAFF.

The J gene is TRBJ2-7, the V gene TRBV6-2 or TRBV6-3; 11 bases fit TRBD1. V lost 6 bases, J lost 9 bases, and 7 bases stayed unmatched. Germline V gives CDR1 MNHEY, CDR2 SVGEGT. This CDR3 contains 13 residues. The CDR3 DNA follows: TGTGCCAGCAGCCACGGGACAGGGGGTGTGCAGTACTTC. Encoded protein: CASSHGTGGVQYF.

The CDR3 DNA reads as TGTGCCAGCAGCCCCGGGGGGGAGCCCTGGCGATATAATTCACCCCTCCACTTT. It encodes CASSPGGEPWRYNSPLHF. The chain is built from TRBV7-6 and TRBJ1-6; D is perhaps TRBD1 (5 bases). In germline, CDR1 is SGHVS, CDR2 FNYEAQ. The CDR3 spans 18 residues. V was shortened by 5 bases and J by 4 bases, with 21 bases between the two germline ends.

The V call is TRBV2, the J call TRBJ1-1; perhaps TRBD1 as D (5 bases). Germline V gives CDR1 SNHLY, CDR2 FYNNEI. The germline V and J ends were trimmed by 7 bases and 5 bases, with 11 bases remaining between them. This CDR3 is 12 amino acids long. The CDR3 region is CASTVEGTEAFF. The CDR3 DNA follows: TGTGCCAGCACCGTGGAGGGGACTGAAGCTTTCTTT.

The rearrangement uses TRBV10-3 and TRBJ2-1, with TRBD2 as a possible D gene (5 bases). This CDR3 contains 11 residues. V was clipped by 9 bases and J by 7 bases, with 10 bases between them. Germline V gives CDR1 ENHRY, CDR2 SYGVKD. The CDR3 sequence is CAMRVGNEQFF. The CDR3 nucleotides read TGTGCCATGCGGGTAGGGAATGAGCAGTTCTTC.

The genes are TRBV13 and TRBJ1-1; TRBD1 might be the D (5 bases). V was pared by 0 bases and J by 3 bases, with 14 bases between. Germline V gene lookup returns CDR1 PRHDT and CDR2 FYEKMQ (reference sequence). The CDR3 spans 16 residues. The CDR3 bases are TGTGCCAGCAGCTTAGGGGCGGGGCGGAGGTACACTGAAGCTTTCTTT. Protein sequence: CASSLGAGRRYTEAFF.

This chain links TRBV29-1 with TRBJ1-1; D is uncertain. Between the trimmed V and J ends, which lost 7 bases and 6 bases, there was a span of 12 bases. The CDR3 spans 11 residues. Per germline, CDR1 SQVTM and CDR2 ANQGSEA. The CDR3 reads CSAETSAEAFF. CDR3 in DNA: TGCAGCGCCGAGACTTCAGCTGAAGCTTTCTTT.

The chain uses TRBV11-2 and TRBJ2-6, with TRBD1 matching 8 bases. This CDR3 has 18 residues. The trim removed 0 bases at V and 4 bases at J, leaving 8 bases unmatched. Looked up from germline, CDR1 is SGHAT and CDR2 is FQNNGV. The CDR3 is CASSLDPQGAWGANVLTF. DNA for the CDR3: TGTGCCAGCAGCTTAGATCCCCAGGGGGCGTGGGGGGCCAACGTCCTGACTTTC.

The CDR3 DNA reads as TGTGCCAGCAGCTTAGCGGGTAACAGTAACTATGGCTACACCTTC. It yields the protein CASSLAGNSNYGYTF. The chain uses TRBV7-2 and TRBJ1-2; D gene uncertain. The CDR3 is 15 residues long. V was cut by 0 bases and J by 1 base, with 9 bases left in between. The germline V gene encodes CDR1 SGHTA and CDR2 FQGNSA.

This clone was picked up one time. The chain uses TRBV30 and TRBJ2-1, with D unclear. From germline, CDR1 is GTSNPN and CDR2 SVGIG (reference sequence). CDR3 length: 12 residues. Trimming pared 1 base from V and 4 bases from J, leaving 5 bases between. CDR3 bases: TGTGCCTGGAGTGAGCGATACAATGAGCAGTTCTTC. Its protein product is CAWSERYNEQFF. The full variable domain, with the rest looked up from reference TRBV30 and TRBJ2-1, is SQTIHQWPATLVQPVGSPLSLECTVEGTSNPNLYWYRQAAGRGLQLLFYSVGIGQISSEVPQNLSASRPQDRQFILSSKKLLLSDSGFYLCAWSERYNEQFFGPGTRLTVL.

The CDR3 sequence: CASRTGGVGYTF. The CDR3 DNA sequence: TGTGCCAGCAGGACAGGGGGAGTGGGCTACACCTTC. J is TRBJ1-2 and V is TRBV27; 9 bases align to TRBD1. After removal of 6 bases from V and 8 bases from J, the junction contained 4 bases not matched to a gene. The germline CDR1 and CDR2 sequences are MNHEY and SMNVEV (reference sequence). CDR3 length: 12 amino acids.

The chain employs TRBV9 and TRBJ1-3; D is undetermined. Germline V gene sequence: CDR1 SGDLS, CDR2 YYNGEE. This CDR3 has 16 residues. V was pared by 1 base and J by 4 bases, with 15 bases between. For the CDR3, the DNA is TGTGCCAGCAGCGTAATGGCAGGACTTTCCGGAAACACCATATATTTT. Amino acids: CASSVMAGLSGNTIYF.

The rearrangement joins TRBV3-1 (or the pseudogene TRBV3-2) to TRBJ1-2; D unresolved. The CDR3 consists of 16 residues. The germline V gene has CDR1 LGHDT and CDR2 YNNKEL (reference sequence). Trimming cost V 3 bases and J 3 bases, with 17 bases left between them. CDR3 nucleotides: TGTGCCAGCAGCCATTACCGAAACAGCCCCCACTATGGCTACACCTTC. Protein product: CASSHYRNSPHYGYTF.

This chain connects TRBV19 to TRBJ2-2; D call uncertain. The CDR3 is made up of 14 amino acids. V dropped 6 bases and J dropped 0 bases, with 8 bases sitting between them. Germline loops: CDR1 LNHDA, CDR2 SQIVND (reference sequence). CDR3 amino acids: CASRRQPNTGELFF. The CDR3 bases are TGTGCCAGTAGGCGGCAGCCGAACACCGGGGAGCTGTTTTTT.

The gene calls are TRBV9 and TRBJ2-5, with a possible D match to TRBD2 (7 bases). The germline CDR1 and CDR2 sequences are SGDLS and YYNGEE. This CDR3 has 16 residues. V lost 3 bases and J lost 10, with 25 bases in between. CDR3 in DNA: TGTGCCAGCAGCGAGAACAGGGCTAGCGGAAGAGAAAGCCAGTACTTC. Translated, it gives CASSENRASGRESQYF.

The chain is built from TRBV3-1 (or the pseudogene TRBV3-2) and TRBJ1-6; D is possibly TRBD1 (6 bases). Trimming pared 3 bases from V and 7 bases from J, leaving 10 bases between. Germline assignment: CDR1 LGHDT and CDR2 YNNKEL (reference sequence). The CDR3 runs 14 residues. The CDR3 sequence is CASSHGQLNSPLHF. The DNA of the CDR3 is TGTGCCAGCAGCCACGGACAGTTAAATTCACCCCTCCACTTT.